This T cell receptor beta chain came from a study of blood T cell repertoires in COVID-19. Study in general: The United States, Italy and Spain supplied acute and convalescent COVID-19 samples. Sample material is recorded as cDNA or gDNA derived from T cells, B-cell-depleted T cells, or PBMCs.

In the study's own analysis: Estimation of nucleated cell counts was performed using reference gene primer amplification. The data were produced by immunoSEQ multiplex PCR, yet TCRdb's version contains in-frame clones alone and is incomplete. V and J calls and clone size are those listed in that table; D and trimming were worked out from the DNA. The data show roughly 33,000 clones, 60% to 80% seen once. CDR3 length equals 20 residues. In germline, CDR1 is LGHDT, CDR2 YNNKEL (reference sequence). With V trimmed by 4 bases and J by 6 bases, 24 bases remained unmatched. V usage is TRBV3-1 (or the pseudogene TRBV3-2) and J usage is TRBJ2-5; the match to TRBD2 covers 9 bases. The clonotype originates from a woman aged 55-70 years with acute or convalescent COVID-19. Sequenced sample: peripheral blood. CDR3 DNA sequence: TGTGCCAGCAGCCCCAGCCCAAAAGGTGGCCCCGGGACTAGCAAAAAGACCCAGTACTTC. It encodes CASSPSPKGGPGTSKKTQYF.